What follows are 28 T cell receptor beta chains derived from one specimen sequenced in a study of CD8 T cells in ankylosing spondylitis. TCRdb analysed the 5' RACE reads with MiXCR anew, one entry per CDR3 protein. The table shows about 140,000 distinct CDR3 sequences, with roughly 30% occurring only once. The sequenced sample consisted of synovial fluid, either unsorted or a sorted T cell fraction (not recorded which). The receptors shown here come from a male donor with ankylosing spondylitis.

This clonotype was seen ten or more times. J is TRBJ2-3 and V is TRBV12-3 or TRBV12-4, with 14 bases fitting TRBD2. The V and J ends lost 6 bases and 0 bases, in that order; junction bases with no gene match: 2. CDR3 length equals 16 residues. CDR3 nucleotides: TGTGCCAGCAGGGGACTAGCGGGGGAGAGCACAGATACGCAGTATTTT. Its protein is CASRGLAGESTDTQYF.

This clonotype was found once. The chain couples TRBV7-6 to TRBJ1-2; D might be TRBD1 (6 bases). The CDR3 covers 16 residues. CDR1 is SGHVS, CDR2 FNYEAQ, per germline. Trimming removed 0 bases from V and 4 bases from J, with 15 bases in between. This chain's CDR3 is CASSLASGGQGYGYTF. Here the CDR3 DNA reads TGTGCCAGCAGCTTAGCATCGGGGGGGCAGGGCTATGGCTACACCTTC.

The gene calls are TRBV7-9 and TRBJ2-7, with no clear D. With 1 base removed from V and 5 bases from J, the gap between germline ends came to 18 bases. The CDR3 totals 16 residues. Germline lookup yields CDR1 SEHNR and CDR2 FQNEAQ (reference sequence). CDR3 DNA: TGTGCCAGCAGCTTAGATCTAGGGTCACGCACAAACGAGCAGTACTTC. Translating gives CASSLDLGSRTNEQYF. The complete variable domain, with remaining parts taken from reference TRBV7-9 and TRBJ2-7, reads DTGVSQNPRHKITKRGQNVTFRCDPISEHNRLYWYRQTLGQGPEFLTYFQNEAQLEKSRLLSDRFSAERPKGSFSTLEIQRTEQGDSAMYLCASSLDLGSRTNEQYFGPGTRLTVT.

The chain recombines TRBV12-3 or TRBV12-4 with TRBJ2-3; D is possibly TRBD1 (5 bases). The germline V and J ends were trimmed by 6 bases and 2 bases, with 12 bases remaining between them. The CDR3 has 14 residues. The CDR3 region has the DNA TGTGCCAGCAGCGACAGAGACCCCACAGATACGCAGTATTTT. The encoded protein is CASSDRDPTDTQYF.

Ten or more counts support this clonotype. This chain connects TRBV30 to TRBJ2-1; possibly TRBD2 for D (6 bases). Germline CDR1 reads GTSNPN; CDR2 reads SVGIG (reference sequence). CDR3 length equals 12 residues. V lost 5 bases and J lost 9, with 14 bases in between. The CDR3 loop is CAWATSYPEQFF. As DNA, the CDR3 is TGTGCCTGGGCTACTAGCTATCCTGAGCAGTTCTTC.

This clonotype was counted only a few times. CDR3 protein: CASSLGQKSGPLHF. In DNA, the CDR3 is TGTGCCAGCAGCCTCGGGCAGAAGTCAGGGCCCCTCCACTTT. The V gene is TRBV7-9, the J gene TRBJ1-6; perhaps TRBD1 as D (5 bases). The CDR3 contains 14 residues. The V end was cut by 5 bases, the J end by 13 bases, with 18 bases between. The V gene's germline CDR1 is SEHNR and CDR2 FQNEAQ (reference sequence).

In this sample, this clonotype turned up many times. The chain uses TRBV6-1 and TRBJ1-5; 7 bases agree with TRBD1. Germline V gene lookup returns CDR1 MNHNS and CDR2 SASEGT. The CDR3 runs 14 residues. J was trimmed by 6 bases and V by 4 bases; bases with no gene match: 6. The CDR3 loop is CASSGQGSSQPQHF. The CDR3, as DNA: TGTGCCAGCAGTGGACAGGGCTCTTCTCAGCCCCAGCATTTT.

This clonotype was recorded a few times. The chain uses TRBV20-1 and TRBJ2-1, with TRBD2 identical over 9 bases. This CDR3 spans 14 amino acids. The junction had 2 bases not matched to a gene; V was cut back by 3 bases and J by 2 bases. Per germline, CDR1 DFQATT and CDR2 SNEGSKA (reference sequence). Here the CDR3 DNA reads TGCAGTGCTAGGAAGCGGGAGGCCTACAATGAGCAGTTCTTC. Its translation: CSARKREAYNEQFF.

The V call is TRBV7-6, the J call TRBJ2-7, with D possibly being TRBD2 (6 bases). The CDR3 contains 12 residues. Per the germline V gene, CDR1 is SGHVS and CDR2 is FNYEAQ. Trimming removed 4 bases at V and 4 bases at J, with 8 bases between. The CDR3 protein is CASSYSGYEQYF. The CDR3 DNA is TGTGCCAGCAGCTATAGCGGTTACGAGCAGTACTTC.

V and J are TRBV20-1 and TRBJ2-2, with 7 bases that match TRBD2. There are 14 residues in the CDR3. Germline CDR1 reads DFQATT; CDR2 reads SNEGSKA (reference sequence). V lost 5 bases to trimming and J lost 5 bases; unmatched junction nucleotides: 8. This chain's CDR3 is CSAHKSGVTGELFF. CDR3 nucleotides: TGCAGTGCTCATAAAAGCGGGGTAACCGGGGAGCTGTTTTTT.

A remark on this clonotype: This could be a read error, since a much larger clone is one nucleotide away. The chain uses TRBV7-9 and TRBJ2-3, with D possibly matching TRBD2 (6 bases). CDR3 length equals 13 residues. Germline CDR1 and CDR2: SEHNR and FQNEAQ (reference sequence). For the CDR3, the DNA is TGTGCCAGCGATCGGCGGGGTATAGATACGCTGTATTTT. This gives the protein CASDRRGIDTLYF.

CDR3 loop: CASSGSWGNEQFF. As DNA, the CDR3 is TGTGCCAGCAGTGGTAGCTGGGGGAATGAGCAGTTCTTC. The chain couples TRBV9 to TRBJ2-1; possibly TRBD1 or TRBD2 for D (5 bases each). This CDR3 has 13 amino acids. Deletions cut 5 bases from V and 7 bases from J, with 13 bases between. The germline CDR1 and CDR2 sequences are SGDLS and YYNGEE.

Here the CDR3 DNA reads TGCAGTGCTAGTCGGTCGGGAACCGGGGAGCTGTTTTTT. Translated: CSASRSGTGELFF. V and J are TRBV20-1 and TRBJ2-2; possible D gene TRBD2, 5 bases. Trimming stripped 3 bases from V and 5 bases from J, with 10 bases between. The CDR3 is made up of 13 amino acids. Germline values: CDR1 DFQATT, CDR2 SNEGSKA (reference sequence).

This clonotype appeared once. V is TRBV20-1 and J is TRBJ2-5; 11 bases are a match to TRBD2. Germline V gives CDR1 DFQATT, CDR2 SNEGSKA (reference sequence). V dropped 6 bases and J dropped 5; count of bases not matched to a gene: 14. The CDR3 spans 16 residues. The CDR3 reads CSALTLAGGPGETQYF. For the CDR3, the DNA is TGCAGTGCCTTAACTTTAGCGGGAGGGCCAGGGGAGACCCAGTACTTC.

This chain links TRBV12-3 or TRBV12-4 with TRBJ1-1; D gene uncertain. CDR3 length: 16 amino acids. V was clipped by 6 bases and J by 4 bases, with 21 bases between them. The CDR3: CASSRGTAYTGTEAFF. The CDR3 region has the DNA TGTGCCAGCAGCCGGGGAACGGCCTACACGGGCACTGAAGCTTTCTTT.

The chain has TRBV7-8 and TRBJ2-7; tentative D call: TRBD1 (6 bases). CDR3 length equals 11 residues. The germline V gene encodes CDR1 SGHVS and CDR2 FQNEAQ. V lost 5 bases to trimming and J lost 7 bases, with 9 bases between them. The DNA for the CDR3 is TGTGCCAGCAGCCCAGGGGTTGAGCAGTACTTC. It encodes CASSPGVEQYF.

This clonotype occurred a few times. The CDR3 DNA reads TGCAGTGCTCGTCCCGGGGGGCAGGGTGAATCACCCCTCCACTTT. Encoded protein: CSARPGGQGESPLHF. The J gene is TRBJ1-6, the V gene TRBV20-1; TRBD1 might be the D (6 bases). Per germline, CDR1 DFQATT and CDR2 SNEGSKA (reference sequence). The CDR3 spans 15 residues. V was clipped by 5 bases and J by 10 bases, with 21 bases between them.

The genes are TRBV18 and TRBJ2-1; a weak D match, TRBD1 (6 bases). The germline V and J ends were trimmed by 5 bases and 8 bases, with 16 bases remaining between them. Germline V gives CDR1 KGHSH, CDR2 LQKENI. CDR3 size: 14 residues. This CDR3 is CASSINLAGDEQFF. The CDR3 nucleotides are TGTGCCAGCTCAATCAACCTGGCAGGGGATGAGCAGTTCTTC.

In its sample, this clonotype was seen a few times. This sequence joins TRBV20-1 and TRBJ1-1, with TRBD1 as a possible D gene (5 bases). Trimming removed 5 bases at V and 3 bases at J, with 13 bases between. CDR1 is DFQATT, CDR2 SNEGSKA, per germline (reference sequence). There are 13 residues in the CDR3. CDR3 bases: TGCAGTGCTCTGGGACGGACCTACACTGAAGCTTTCTTT. Protein sequence: CSALGRTYTEAFF.

The genes are TRBV20-1 and TRBJ1-5; 10 nucleotides agree with TRBD1. V was pared by 6 bases and J by 4 bases, with 3 bases of the junction left unmatched. Germline V gives CDR1 DFQATT, CDR2 SNEGSKA (reference sequence). The CDR3 length is 13 residues. The CDR3 protein is CSAEGQGNQPQHF. The CDR3 DNA sequence: TGCAGTGCGGAGGGACAGGGGAATCAGCCCCAGCATTTT.

V usage is TRBV5-5 and J usage is TRBJ1-2; D call uncertain. This CDR3 comprises 16 residues. CDR1 is SGHKS and CDR2 is YYEKEE in the germline V gene (reference sequence). Trimming stripped 1 base from V and 0 bases from J, with 13 bases between. CDR3 loop: CASSLSHTPSNYGYTF. CDR3 DNA: TGTGCCAGCAGCTTGTCCCACACCCCCTCTAACTATGGCTACACCTTC.

V and J are TRBV5-1 and TRBJ2-2; TRBD2 agrees at 7 bases. The V gene end was trimmed by 5 bases and the J gene end by 0 bases; junction bases not matched to a gene: 4. The CDR3 sequence is 15 residues long. Germline V gene sequence: CDR1 SGHRS, CDR2 YFSETQ. The CDR3 spells CASRYTSANTGELFF. The DNA of the CDR3 is TGCGCCAGCAGGTACACTAGCGCGAACACCGGGGAGCTGTTTTTT.

This clonotype was counted only a few times. The CDR3 spells CASSPGTSGGAREEQFF. The CDR3 nucleotides read TGTGCCAGCAGCCCCGGGACTAGCGGGGGGGCTCGAGAAGAGCAGTTCTTC. V and J are TRBV7-3 and TRBJ2-1, with 16 positions matching TRBD2. Germline CDR1 reads SGHTA; CDR2 reads FQGTGA. V shed 5 bases and J 10 bases; nucleotides not matched to a gene: 11. This CDR3 spans 17 amino acids.

CDR3 coding DNA: TGTGCCAGCAGCCGGACTAGCTACAATGAGCAGTTCTTC. It yields the protein CASSRTSYNEQFF. The genes are TRBV14 and TRBJ2-1; 7 nucleotides match TRBD2. The J segment lost 3 bases and the V segment lost 4 bases, leaving 0 bases of the junction unmatched. Looked up from germline, CDR1 is SGHDN and CDR2 is FVKESK. The CDR3 has 13 residues.

V is TRBV14 and J is TRBJ2-3, with unresolved D. In germline, CDR1 is SGHDN, CDR2 FVKESK. V shed 1 base and J shed 5 bases, with 4 bases lying between them. The CDR3 totals 12 residues. CDR3 sequence (DNA): TGTGCCAGCAGCCAAGGCGTAGATACGCAGTATTTT. The encoded protein is CASSQGVDTQYF.

In its sample, this clonotype was seen a few times. The CDR3 DNA reads TGTGCCAGCAGTTTTGGGGACAGGTACACCGGGGAGCTGTTTTTT. Its protein product is CASSFGDRYTGELFF. V usage is TRBV27 and J usage is TRBJ2-2; 8 nucleotides agree with TRBD1. The CDR3 runs to 15 residues. V was clipped by 3 bases and J by 3 bases; unmatched bases: 3. The germline CDR1 and CDR2 sequences are MNHEY and SMNVEV (reference sequence).

This clonotype was seen more than once but under ten times. J is TRBJ1-1 and V is TRBV28, with 7 bases identical to TRBD1. Germline values: CDR1 MDHEN, CDR2 SYDVKM. The CDR3 is made up of 15 amino acids. J was trimmed by 5 bases and V by 6 bases; bases with no gene match: 12. The CDR3 region has the DNA TGTGCCAGCAGATCGACCGGGACAGCGAGGACTGAAGCTTTCTTT. This sequence encodes CASRSTGTARTEAFF.

The DNA of the CDR3 is TGCAGTGCTGCCGCAGGGGGAGGCAATCAGCCCCAGCATTTT. As protein: CSAAAGGGNQPQHF. The chain uses TRBV20-1 and TRBJ1-5; 7 bases are a match to TRBD1. CDR1 and CDR2 from the germline V gene are DFQATT and SNEGSKA (reference sequence). This CDR3 comprises 14 residues. Trimming at V came to 5 bases and at J to 2 bases, leaving 6 bases not matched to a gene.